A single sample is the source of the 31 T cell receptor beta chains below, sequenced in a study of T cell responses to AZD1222 COVID-19 vaccine. Here immunoSEQ multiplex PCR was the method, and the copy in TCRdb shows in-frame clones only, minus some. The sample lists 150,000 or so clones, around nine tenths seen once, with more than 5.5% in the top ten. Sequencing was performed on peripheral blood, taken on day 0 of AZD1222 vaccination. These receptors were obtained from an adult in good health.

This clone was picked up one time. V is TRBV10-3 and J is TRBJ2-1; D is uncertain. CDR3 length: 13 amino acids. Per germline, CDR1 ENHRY and CDR2 SYGVKD. With 0 bases removed from V and 7 bases from J, the gap between germline ends came to 7 bases. CDR3 in DNA: TGTGCCATCAGTGAGTCGGTACGGAATGAGCAGTTCTTC. Its translation: CAISESVRNEQFF.

For the CDR3, the DNA is TGTGCCAGCAGTCCCCAACGGTGGGGGAACTATGGAGGCTACACCTTC. Protein: CASSPQRWGNYGGYTF. This chain joins TRBV5-5 and TRBJ1-2, with a tentative D call TRBD1 (5 bases). The CDR3 spans 16 residues. Germline assignment: CDR1 SGHKS and CDR2 YYEKEE (reference sequence). Trimming shortened V by 5 bases and J by 8 bases, and 25 bases separated the two germline ends.

V is TRBV3-1 (or the pseudogene TRBV3-2) and J is TRBJ1-1; D is unresolved. CDR1 is LGHDT, CDR2 YNNKEL, per germline (reference sequence). Trimming removed 0 bases from V and 4 bases from J, with 12 bases in between. The CDR3 has 15 amino acids. CDR3 sequence reads: CASSQDGGKVTEAFF. In DNA form, the CDR3 reads TGTGCCAGCAGCCAAGATGGAGGGAAGGTCACTGAAGCTTTCTTT.

V usage is TRBV28 and J usage is TRBJ1-3; TRBD1 aligns across 10 bases. Germline V gene data show CDR1 as MDHEN and CDR2 as SYDVKM. Trimming removed 3 bases from V and 1 base from J; junction bases left unmatched: 0. The CDR3 loop spans 15 amino acids. CDR3 DNA sequence: TGTGCCAGCAGTTTGGACAGGGGGTCTGGAAACACCATATATTTT. Translation: CASSLDRGSGNTIYF.

The chain is built from TRBV4-3 and TRBJ2-5; possibly TRBD1 or TRBD2 for D (5 bases each). The CDR3 has 16 residues. The germline CDR1 and CDR2 sequences are LGHNA and YSLEER. The ends were cut back, 0 bases at V and 5 bases at J, with 16 bases in the middle. In DNA, the CDR3 is TGCGCCAGCAGCCAAGATAGCCTTCGGGGCTCGGAGACCCAGTACTTC. It encodes CASSQDSLRGSETQYF.

The CDR3 DNA reads as TGTGCCACCAGCAGAGGGTTGGCAGGGTCGTTCATGAACACTGAAGCTTTCTTT. Translation gives CATSRGLAGSFMNTEAFF. The J gene is TRBJ1-1, the V gene TRBV15; D possibly corresponds to TRBD1 (5 bases). V gave up 1 base and J gave up 0 bases, with 18 bases separating them. CDR1 is LNHNV, CDR2 YYDKDF, per germline (reference sequence). This CDR3 is built from 18 residues.

The V call is TRBV7-9, the J call TRBJ1-3; 7 bases map to TRBD1. This CDR3 comprises 15 residues. The ends lost 5 bases at V and 0 bases at J; junction bases unmatched: 4. Germline V gene lookup returns CDR1 SEHNR and CDR2 FQNEAQ (reference sequence). In nucleotides, the CDR3 is TGTGCCAGCAGCCGCGGGACAGCCTCTGGAAACACCATATATTTT. It encodes CASSRGTASGNTIYF. The full variable domain, rest sourced from reference TRBV7-9 and TRBJ1-3, is DTGVSQNPRHKITKRGQNVTFRCDPISEHNRLYWYRQTLGQGPEFLTYFQNEAQLEKSRLLSDRFSAERPKGSFSTLEIQRTEQGDSAMYLCASSRGTASGNTIYFGEGSWLTVV.

J is TRBJ2-2 and V is TRBV5-4; 8 nucleotides line up with TRBD2. The trim removed 4 bases at V and 4 bases at J, leaving 3 bases unmatched. The CDR3 is 14 amino acids. The V gene's germline CDR1 is SGHNT and CDR2 YYREEE (reference sequence). CDR3 residues: CASSAGGATGELFF. The CDR3 DNA reads as TGTGCCAGCAGCGCGGGAGGAGCCACCGGGGAGCTGTTTTTT.

Written as DNA, the CDR3 is TGTGCCAGTAATCGGGGAGGGAGCAATCAGCCCCAGCATTTT. Translating it yields CASNRGGSNQPQHF. The V gene is TRBV19, the J gene TRBJ1-5; D gene ambiguous. In germline, CDR1 is LNHDA, CDR2 SQIVND (reference sequence). Between the trimmed V and J ends, which lost 7 bases and 1 base, there was a span of 11 bases. The CDR3 is 14 residues long.

V gene TRBV9 combines with J gene TRBJ2-1; no clear D. The CDR3 runs 14 residues. The germline V gene encodes CDR1 SGDLS and CDR2 YYNGEE. The germline V and J ends were trimmed by 3 bases and 3 bases, with 10 bases remaining between them. The CDR3 coding sequence is TGTGCCAGCAGCGGAGACCCCTACTACAATGAGCAGTTCTTC. This gives the protein CASSGDPYYNEQFF.

V usage is TRBV18 and J usage is TRBJ1-1; D uncertain. From germline, CDR1 is KGHSH and CDR2 LQKENI. There are 14 residues in the CDR3. The germline V and J ends were trimmed by 2 bases and 0 bases, with 7 bases remaining between them. The CDR3 here is CASSPADLNTEAFF. The CDR3 nucleotides are TGTGCCAGCTCACCAGCAGACTTGAACACTGAAGCTTTCTTT.

This chain uses TRBV7-9 with TRBJ1-2; TRBD1 is a possible D gene (6 bases). Looked up from germline, CDR1 is SEHNR and CDR2 is FQNEAQ (reference sequence). Trimming took off 2 bases at V and 8 bases at J, with 15 bases between the two ends. The CDR3 extends over 14 amino acids. The CDR3 DNA reads TGTGCCAGCAGCTTAAACGCGGCAGGGGAAGGCTACACCTTC. Its translation is CASSLNAAGEGYTF.

The gene calls are TRBV7-2 and TRBJ1-3; D is ambiguous. CDR1 and CDR2 (germline): SGHTA, FQGNSA. V gave up 1 base and J gave up 3 bases, with 7 bases separating them. The CDR3 runs 14 residues. The CDR3 coding sequence is TGTGCCAGCAGCTTAGACGGGTATGGAAACACCATATATTTT. Encoded protein: CASSLDGYGNTIYF.

This chain connects TRBV19 to TRBJ1-2; TRBD1 might be the D (6 bases). The CDR3 length is 16 residues. Germline values: CDR1 LNHDA, CDR2 SQIVND (reference sequence). V shed 0 bases and J shed 0 bases, with 11 bases lying between them. The CDR3 sequence is CASSIDSGATNYGYTF. DNA for the CDR3: TGTGCCAGTAGTATAGATTCAGGGGCCACTAACTATGGCTACACCTTC.

The chain couples TRBV18 to TRBJ2-7, with 7 bases fitting TRBD1. This CDR3 has 14 amino acids. With 2 bases clipped from V and 3 bases from J, the junction kept 4 bases outside the gene matches. Looked up from germline, CDR1 is KGHSH and CDR2 is LQKENI. The CDR3, as DNA: TGTGCCAGCTCACCAGGGACAGACCGCTACGAGCAGTACTTC. Protein: CASSPGTDRYEQYF.

As DNA, the CDR3 is TGTGCCAGCAGTCTGAGGGTCGGGGAGCTGTTTTTT. Translated, it gives CASSLRVGELFF. V usage is TRBV2 and J usage is TRBJ2-2, with D possibly being TRBD2 (5 bases). Germline V gene sequence: CDR1 SNHLY, CDR2 FYNNEI. This CDR3 region has 12 residues. V shed 5 bases and J shed 7 bases, with 8 bases lying between them. Combining the CDR3 with reference TRBV2 and TRBJ2-2 gives the whole variable domain EPEVTQTPSHQVTQMGQEVILRCVPISNHLYFYWYRQILGQKVEFLVSFYNNEISEKSEIFDDQFSVERPDGSNFTLKIRSTKLEDSAMYFCASSLRVGELFFGEGSRLTVL.

The genes are TRBV7-2 and TRBJ1-2, with 10 bases fitting TRBD1. CDR1 is SGHTA and CDR2 is FQGNSA in the germline V gene. The CDR3 has 17 amino acids. The V and J ends lost 4 bases and 5 bases, in that order; junction bases with no gene match: 13. CDR3 DNA: TGTGCCAGCAGCTCGACCCGGGACAGGGGAAGGGAGTATGGCTACACCTTC. Translating gives CASSSTRDRGREYGYTF.

The V gene is TRBV7-9, the J gene TRBJ2-1, with TRBD2 matching 8 bases. CDR1 and CDR2 from the germline V gene are SEHNR and FQNEAQ (reference sequence). The CDR3 consists of 18 residues. Trimming at V came to 4 bases and at J to 8 bases, leaving 19 bases not matched to a gene. The CDR3 DNA follows: TGTGCCAGCAGCTCCACTCCAATTAGCGGGACTGGATGGTATGAGCAGTTCTTC. It codes for CASSSTPISGTGWYEQFF.

V usage is TRBV5-1 and J usage is TRBJ2-7; TRBD1 might be the D (5 bases). V lost 0 bases and J lost 3, with 16 bases in between. The CDR3 loop spans 16 amino acids. Germline CDR1 is SGHRS and CDR2 is YFSETQ. The CDR3 sequence is CASSLDGAVPFYEQYF. The CDR3 DNA reads TGCGCCAGCAGCTTGGATGGGGCGGTCCCGTTCTACGAGCAGTACTTC.

The gene calls are TRBV27 and TRBJ2-3, with D tentatively TRBD2 (5 bases). This CDR3 has 15 amino acids. CDR1 and CDR2 from the germline V gene are MNHEY and SMNVEV (reference sequence). V dropped 5 bases and J dropped 1 base, with 13 bases sitting between them. CDR3 protein: CASSAEGVRTDTQYF. The CDR3, as DNA: TGTGCCAGCAGTGCAGAGGGAGTACGCACAGATACGCAGTATTTT.

The chain has TRBV11-3 and TRBJ2-1; D not certain. The length of the CDR3 is 11 residues. Looked up from germline, CDR1 is SGHNT and CDR2 is YENEEA. V lost 3 bases, J lost 8 bases, and 5 bases lay in between. CDR3 sequence reads: CASSFRDEQFF. As DNA, the CDR3 is TGTGCCAGCAGCTTTAGGGATGAGCAGTTCTTC.

This chain joins TRBV7-2 and TRBJ2-1; 10 bases map to TRBD2. The CDR3 runs to 14 residues. The ends lost 1 base at V and 10 bases at J; junction bases unmatched: 4. The V gene's germline CDR1 is SGHTA and CDR2 FQGNSA. CDR3 nucleotide sequence: TGTGCCAGCAGCTTAGTGGGACTAGCGAGGGAGCAGTTCTTC. Its translation: CASSLVGLAREQFF.

J is TRBJ1-1 and V is TRBV11-2, with a weak D call TRBD1 (6 bases). Germline assignment: CDR1 SGHAT and CDR2 FQNNGV. V lost 4 bases to trimming and J lost 2 bases, with 8 bases between them. This CDR3 contains 13 residues. CDR3: CASSSQGNTEAFF. CDR3 nucleotides: TGTGCCAGCAGCTCACAGGGTAACACTGAAGCTTTCTTT.

J is TRBJ2-3 and V is TRBV7-8; D is unresolved. V shed 8 bases and J shed 5 bases, with 14 bases lying between them. The CDR3 covers 13 residues. CDR1 is SGHVS, CDR2 FQNEAQ, per germline. This CDR3 reads CASFRTYEDTQYF. DNA for the CDR3: TGTGCCAGCTTTAGAACTTACGAAGATACGCAGTATTTT. Complete variable domain (other parts from reference TRBV7-8 and TRBJ2-3): GAGVSQSPRYKVAKRGQDVALRCDPISGHVSLFWYQQALGQGPEFLTYFQNEAQLDKSGLPSDRFFAERPEGSVSTLKIQRTQQEDSAVYLCASFRTYEDTQYFGPGTRLTVL.

This clone was counted a single time. The V gene is TRBV5-1, the J gene TRBJ2-5, with D perhaps matching TRBD2 (6 bases). V lost 4 bases, J lost 2 bases, and 15 bases lay in between. This CDR3 spans 15 amino acids. CDR1 and CDR2 (germline): SGHRS, YFSETQ. Here the CDR3 reads CASSLSRDLQETQYF. Here the CDR3 DNA reads TGCGCCAGCAGCCTGTCCCGGGACTTGCAAGAGACCCAGTACTTC.

This chain uses TRBV3-1 (or the pseudogene TRBV3-2) with TRBJ2-5, with TRBD2 matching 7 bases. The CDR3 totals 16 residues. V dropped 4 bases and J dropped 5; count of bases not matched to a gene: 13. Germline loops: CDR1 LGHDT, CDR2 YNNKEL (reference sequence). CDR3 DNA: TGTGCCAGCAGCCCCACCCGGTGGGCGGGGGAGGAGACCCAGTACTTC. This gives the protein CASSPTRWAGEETQYF.

The chain combines TRBV5-4 with TRBJ2-7; TRBD1 aligns across 7 bases. With V trimmed by 0 bases and J by 2 bases, 8 bases remained unmatched. Germline CDR1 and CDR2: SGHNT and YYREEE (reference sequence). CDR3 length: 16 residues. The DNA for the CDR3 is TGTGCCAGCAGCTTGGTAGGGACAGTTACGGCCTACGAGCAGTACTTC. It yields the protein CASSLVGTVTAYEQYF.

The chain has TRBV10-3 and TRBJ2-3; 10 bases are a match to TRBD1. CDR3 length equals 15 residues. Germline trimming cut 3 bases from V and 6 bases from J; bases unmatched to any gene: 6. CDR1 is ENHRY, CDR2 SYGVKD, per germline. In DNA form, the CDR3 reads TGTGCCATCAGTGACCCGGACAGGGGGGCGGATACGCAGTATTTT. The encoded protein is CAISDPDRGADTQYF.

The genes are TRBV3-1 (or the pseudogene TRBV3-2) and TRBJ1-3; 8 bases are a match to TRBD1. The V gene end was trimmed by 5 bases and the J gene end by 5 bases; junction bases not matched to a gene: 5. This CDR3 spans 14 amino acids. Germline loops: CDR1 LGHDT, CDR2 YNNKEL (reference sequence). This CDR3 is CASSTRTGRNTIYF. CDR3 DNA: TGTGCCAGCAGCACCCGGACAGGGAGAAACACCATATATTTT.

V gene TRBV30 combines with J gene TRBJ2-7; no reliable D call. Germline V gene lookup returns CDR1 GTSNPN and CDR2 SVGIG (reference sequence). Trimming removed 0 bases from V and 1 base from J, with 7 bases in between. The CDR3 length is 13 residues. DNA for the CDR3: TGTGCCTGGAGTGTACGGGTGTCCTACGAGCAGTACTTC. Residues: CAWSVRVSYEQYF. Drawing the rest from reference TRBV30 and TRBJ2-7, the complete variable domain is SQTIHQWPATLVQPVGSPLSLECTVEGTSNPNLYWYRQAAGRGLQLLFYSVGIGQISSEVPQNLSASRPQDRQFILSSKKLLLSDSGFYLCAWSVRVSYEQYFGPGTRLTVT.

This clone turned up a few times. The chain links TRBV3-1 (or the pseudogene TRBV3-2) to TRBJ1-5, with D unclear. This CDR3 spans 16 amino acids. The germline gives CDR1 LGHDT, CDR2 YNNKEL (reference sequence). Trimming cost V 1 base and J 2 bases, with 12 bases left between them. The CDR3 DNA sequence: TGTGCCAGCAGCCAAGGTTGGGTGAAGCGCAATCAGCCCCAGCATTTT. Its translation: CASSQGWVKRNQPQHF.